This TCR beta chain was profiled in a study of Graves' ophthalmopathy and Graves' hyperthyroidism. Regarding the study as a whole: In blood appeared most of the expanded thyroid clonotypes whose frequency exceeded 0.001.

RNA transcripts were the source from which TCR beta CDR3 regions were amplified. The authors performed first-round RT-PCR with HTBI primers and then a second-round multiplex PCR. TCRdb fed the multiplex PCR reads into MiXCR, producing one record per CDR3 protein. The table records over a million distinct CDR3 sequences, approximately 35% of them present only once. The CDR3 is 15 residues long. CDR1 ENHRY and CDR2 SYGVKD come from the germline V gene. Ten or more counts support this clonotype. What it binds is not known. The junction and the germline gene differ at one end; a read error may be behind it. Clinical symptoms, serum thyroxine, TRAb, thyroid ultrasound and orbital computed tomography formed the basis of diagnosis.

This TCR was recovered from an adult man with Graves' hyperthyroidism. Specimen: peripheral blood or thyroid tissue (not recorded which). The chain employs TRBV10-3 and TRBJ2-5; a possible D gene is TRBD1 (5 bases). The CDR3 loop is CASSPQGLGGETQYF. CDR3 DNA: TGTGCCAGCAGTCCCCAGGGCCTAGGTGGAGAGACCCAGTACTTC.